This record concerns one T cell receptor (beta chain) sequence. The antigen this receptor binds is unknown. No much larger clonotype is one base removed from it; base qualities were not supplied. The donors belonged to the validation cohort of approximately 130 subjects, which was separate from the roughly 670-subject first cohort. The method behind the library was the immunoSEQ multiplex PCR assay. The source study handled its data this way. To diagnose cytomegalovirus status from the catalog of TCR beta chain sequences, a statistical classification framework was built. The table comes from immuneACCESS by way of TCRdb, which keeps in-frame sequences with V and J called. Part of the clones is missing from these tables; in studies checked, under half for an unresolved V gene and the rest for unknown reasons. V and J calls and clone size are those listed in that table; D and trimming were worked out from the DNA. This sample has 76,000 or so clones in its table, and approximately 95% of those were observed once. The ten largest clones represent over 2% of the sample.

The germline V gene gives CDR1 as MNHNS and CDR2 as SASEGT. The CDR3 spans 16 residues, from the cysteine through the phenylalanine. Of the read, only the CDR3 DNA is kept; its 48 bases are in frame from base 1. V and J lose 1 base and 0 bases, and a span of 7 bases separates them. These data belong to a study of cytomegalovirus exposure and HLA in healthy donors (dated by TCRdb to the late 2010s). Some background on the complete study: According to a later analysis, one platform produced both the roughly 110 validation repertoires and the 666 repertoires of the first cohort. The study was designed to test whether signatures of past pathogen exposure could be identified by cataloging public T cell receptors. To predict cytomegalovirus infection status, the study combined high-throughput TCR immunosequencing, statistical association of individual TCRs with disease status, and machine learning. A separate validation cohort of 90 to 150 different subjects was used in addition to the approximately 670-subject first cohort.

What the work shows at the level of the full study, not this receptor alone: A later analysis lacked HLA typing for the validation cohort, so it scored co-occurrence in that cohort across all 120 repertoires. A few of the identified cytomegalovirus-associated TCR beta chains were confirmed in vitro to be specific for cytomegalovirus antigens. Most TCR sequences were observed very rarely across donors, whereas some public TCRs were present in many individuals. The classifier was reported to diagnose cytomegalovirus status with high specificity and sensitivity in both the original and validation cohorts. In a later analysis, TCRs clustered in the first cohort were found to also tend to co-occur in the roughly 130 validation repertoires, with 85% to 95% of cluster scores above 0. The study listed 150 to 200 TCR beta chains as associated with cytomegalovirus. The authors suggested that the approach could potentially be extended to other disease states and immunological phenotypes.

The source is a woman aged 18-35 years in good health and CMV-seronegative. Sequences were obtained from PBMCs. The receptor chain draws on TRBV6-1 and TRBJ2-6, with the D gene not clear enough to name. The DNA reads TGTGCCAGCAGTGAAGGACCGGGCTCTGGGGCCAACGTCCTGACTTTC. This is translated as CASSEGPGSGANVLTF.